The TCR beta chain described here comes from a study of cytomegalovirus exposure and HLA in healthy donors. As for the donors, each was a healthy bone marrow donor. The PCR had 60 Vbeta and 13 Jbeta primers. Sequenced by immunoSEQ multiplex PCR; TCRdb stores in-frame clones only, minus some. The table has 55,000 to 80,000 clones, less than 80% seen once. Germline V gene sequence: CDR1 MNHNS, CDR2 SASEGT. There are 13 residues in the CDR3. V gave up 4 bases and J gave up 5 bases, with 10 bases separating them. V and J are TRBV6-1 and TRBJ2-3, with a possible D match to TRBD1 (6 bases). The clonotype was recovered from a man aged 60 to 75 in good health and CMV-seropositive. Sample: PBMCs. The CDR3 sequence is CASSAQGGDTQYF. The CDR3 bases are TGTGCCAGCAGTGCCCAAGGGGGAGATACGCAGTATTTT.